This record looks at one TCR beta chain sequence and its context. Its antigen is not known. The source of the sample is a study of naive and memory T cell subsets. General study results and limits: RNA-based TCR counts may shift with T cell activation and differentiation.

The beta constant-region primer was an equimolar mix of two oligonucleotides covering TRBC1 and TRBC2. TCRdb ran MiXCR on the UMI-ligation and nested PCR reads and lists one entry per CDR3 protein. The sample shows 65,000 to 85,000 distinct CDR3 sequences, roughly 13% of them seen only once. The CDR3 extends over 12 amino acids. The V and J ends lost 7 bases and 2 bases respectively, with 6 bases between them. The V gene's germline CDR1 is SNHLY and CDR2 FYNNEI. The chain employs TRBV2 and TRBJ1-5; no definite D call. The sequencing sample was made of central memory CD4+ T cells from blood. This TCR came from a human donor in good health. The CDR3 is CASTGGNQPQHF. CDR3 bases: TGTGCCAGCACGGGAGGCAATCAGCCCCAGCATTTT. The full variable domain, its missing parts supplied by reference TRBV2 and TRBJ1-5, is EPEVTQTPSHQVTQMGQEVILRCVPISNHLYFYWYRQILGQKVEFLVSFYNNEISEKSEIFDDQFSVERPDGSNFTLKIRSTKLEDSAMYFCASTGGNQPQHFGDGTRLSIL.